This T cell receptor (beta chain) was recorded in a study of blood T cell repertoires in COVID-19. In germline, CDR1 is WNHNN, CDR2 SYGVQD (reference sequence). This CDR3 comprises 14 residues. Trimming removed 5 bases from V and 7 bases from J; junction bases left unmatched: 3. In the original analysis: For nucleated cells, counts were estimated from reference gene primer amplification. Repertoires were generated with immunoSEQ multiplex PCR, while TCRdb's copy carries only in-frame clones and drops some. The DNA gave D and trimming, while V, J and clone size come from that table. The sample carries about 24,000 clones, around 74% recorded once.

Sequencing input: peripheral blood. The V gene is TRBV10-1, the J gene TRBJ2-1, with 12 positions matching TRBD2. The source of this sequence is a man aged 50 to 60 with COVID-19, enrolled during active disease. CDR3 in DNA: TGCGCCAGCAGTCGAGGGACTAGCGGGAATGAGCAGTTCTTC. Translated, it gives CASSRGTSGNEQFF.